The TCR beta chain described here comes from a study of blood T cell repertoires in COVID-19. Study in general: Whether acute or convalescent, the COVID-19 samples came from the United States, Italy and Spain. PBMCs, B-cell-depleted T cells, or T cells provided the cDNA or gDNA that made up the material.

Seattle participants joined during active infection and were tracked over time. CDR1 and CDR2 (germline): GTSNPN, SVGIG (reference sequence). CDR3 length equals 14 residues. With 3 bases removed from V and 5 bases from J, the gap between germline ends came to 17 bases. Source study methods: Reference gene primer amplification gave nucleated cell count estimates. The method was immunoSEQ multiplex PCR; TCRdb's version includes in-frame clones alone and lacks a portion of them. V, J and clone size are taken as reported in that table, and D and trimming were inferred from the DNA itself. The sample records 100,000 to 150,000 clones, approximately 90% being singletons.

This sequence originates from a man in his 60s with COVID-19, enrolled during active disease. The sequenced sample consisted of peripheral blood. The chain employs TRBV30 and TRBJ2-7, with D uncertain. As DNA, the CDR3 is TGTGCCTGGAGGCCCCGGGTCAGAATTGACGAGCAGTACTTC. Protein: CAWRPRVRIDEQYF.